Below, 19 T cell receptor beta chains from the same sample are listed, as sequenced in a study of regulatory T cells in long-lasting Graves disease. Time point noted: persistent/refractory GD, antithyroid drugs over 5 years with positive TRAb. Extracted PBMC RNA gave rise to the TCR library. CDR3-region Arm-PCR and iRepertoire HTBI primers produced the TCR beta libraries. TCRdb redid the calling of the multiplex PCR reads with MiXCR, one entry per CDR3 protein. The repertoire holds a few hundred thousand distinct CDR3 sequences, less than 25% seen once, with approximately 28% in the top ten. Sequencing was performed on peripheral blood mononuclear cells (PBMCs), taken when the disease was refractory, from a patient treated with antithyroid drugs. Receptors originate from a female donor with Graves disease.

This chain links TRBV6-2 or TRBV6-3 with TRBJ1-1; weak D call: TRBD1 (5 bases). The CDR3 length is 15 residues. The germline gives CDR1 MNHEY, CDR2 SVGEGT. Trimming left V 5 bases short and J 1 base short, with 14 bases between. The CDR3 spells CASSTLSTGNTEAFF. The DNA for the CDR3 is TGTGCCAGCAGTACCCTATCCACAGGGAACACTGAAGCTTTCTTT.

This clonotype showed up many times. The chain couples TRBV12-3 or TRBV12-4 to TRBJ2-5; D might be TRBD1 (5 bases). V shed 7 bases and J shed 5 bases, with 17 bases lying between them. The CDR3 runs 14 residues. The CDR3 region is CASNSPAKGETQYF. In DNA form, the CDR3 reads TGTGCCAGCAATTCCCCTGCGAAGGGGGAGACCCAGTACTTC.

The rearrangement joins TRBV19 to TRBJ2-2; D may be TRBD1 (6 bases). CDR1 is LNHDA, CDR2 SQIVND, per germline (reference sequence). Trimming removed 5 bases at V and 7 bases at J, with 11 bases between. The CDR3 consists of 13 residues. CDR3 sequence: CASSLGANGELFF. The CDR3 nucleotides are TGTGCCAGTAGTTTGGGGGCCAACGGGGAGCTGTTTTTT.

This clonotype has more than one count but fewer than ten. The rearrangement links TRBV28 to TRBJ1-6; unclear D gene. The ends were cut back, 6 bases at V and 5 bases at J, with 11 bases in the middle. In germline, CDR1 is MDHEN, CDR2 SYDVKM. The CDR3 has 14 amino acids. The CDR3 bases are TGTGCCAGCAGGCCGACCGAGAATAATTCACCCCTCCACTTT. Residues: CASRPTENNSPLHF.

The chain has TRBV7-9 and TRBJ1-3; D gene ambiguous. Germline CDR1 SEHNR, CDR2 FQNEAQ (reference sequence). The V and J ends lost 5 bases and 3 bases respectively, with 14 bases between them. The CDR3 length is 15 residues. The CDR3 region is CASSEDTSGGNTIYF. The DNA for the CDR3 is TGTGCCAGCAGCGAGGATACAAGTGGTGGAAACACCATATATTTT. Filled out from reference TRBV7-9 and TRBJ1-3, the complete variable domain reads DTGVSQNPRHKITKRGQNVTFRCDPISEHNRLYWYRQTLGQGPEFLTYFQNEAQLEKSRLLSDRFSAERPKGSFSTLEIQRTEQGDSAMYLCASSEDTSGGNTIYFGEGSWLTVV.

This clonotype was seen only once. The V gene is TRBV5-5, the J gene TRBJ2-7; D gene ambiguous. V was trimmed by 0 bases and J by 6 bases, leaving 10 bases between them. The CDR3 contains 13 residues. The germline CDR1 and CDR2 sequences are SGHKS and YYEKEE (reference sequence). CDR3 sequence: CASSLGAQTEQYF. The CDR3 nucleotides are TGTGCCAGCAGCTTGGGCGCCCAGACCGAGCAGTACTTC.

This clonotype came up a few times. The rearrangement uses TRBV5-6 and TRBJ1-3; D not certain. The CDR3 is made up of 14 amino acids. Germline V lookup: CDR1 SGHDT, CDR2 YYEEEE. Trimming took 0 bases from V and 0 from J, leaving 4 bases between them. The CDR3 reads CASSLDYSGNTIYF. The CDR3 region has the DNA TGTGCCAGCAGCTTGGACTACTCTGGAAACACCATATATTTT.

For this clonotype: This may arise from a read error, as a much more abundant clone is one base away. V is TRBV6-1 and J is TRBJ1-2; D is ambiguous. Looked up from germline, CDR1 is MNHNS and CDR2 is SASEGT. Trimming stripped 8 bases from V and 0 bases from J, with 16 bases between. The CDR3 covers 15 residues. CDR3 amino acids: CASGHSDGSNYGYTF. CDR3 DNA sequence: TGTGCCAGCGGGCACTCGGACGGATCTAACTATGGCTACACCTTC.

The rearrangement joins TRBV7-2 to TRBJ2-5; 7 bases map to TRBD2. The CDR3 spans 15 residues. With V trimmed by 1 base and J by 4 bases, 6 bases remained unmatched. Germline V gene lookup returns CDR1 SGHTA and CDR2 FQGNSA. For the CDR3, the DNA is TGTGCCAGCAGCTTAGGCGGGAGCTTTGGAGAGACCCAGTACTTC. Translating gives CASSLGGSFGETQYF. Full variable domain (rest looked up from reference TRBV7-2 and TRBJ2-5): GAGVSQSPSNKVTEKGKDVELRCDPISGHTALYWYRQSLGQGLEFLIYFQGNSAPDKSGLPSDRFSAERTGGSVSTLTIQRTQQEDSAVYLCASSLGGSFGETQYFGPGTRLLVL.

A note on this clonotype: A much larger clone lies one base from this, so it may be a read error. As DNA, the CDR3 is TGTGCCAGCAGCTTAGCGGCAGGGGGCCATCAGCCCCAGCATTTT. It is translated as CASSLAAGGHQPQHF. The chain links TRBV7-9 to TRBJ1-5, with 8 bases lining up with TRBD1. This CDR3 has 15 amino acids. The junction had 3 bases not matched to a gene; V was cut back by 0 bases and J by 5 bases. CDR1 and CDR2 from the germline V gene are SEHNR and FQNEAQ (reference sequence). Combining the CDR3 with reference TRBV7-9 and TRBJ1-5 gives the whole variable domain DTGVSQNPRHKITKRGQNVTFRCDPISEHNRLYWYRQTLGQGPEFLTYFQNEAQLEKSRLLSDRFSAERPKGSFSTLEIQRTEQGDSAMYLCASSLAAGGHQPQHFGDGTRLSIL.

The chain has TRBV28 and TRBJ1-5; D perhaps matches TRBD1 (5 bases). CDR1 MDHEN and CDR2 SYDVKM come from the germline V gene. Between the trimmed V and J ends, which lost 5 bases and 0 bases, there was a span of 17 bases. CDR3 length: 17 residues. The DNA of the CDR3 is TGTGCCAGCAGTACCCTGGACGGGACCGATAGCAATCAGCCCCAGCATTTT. Its translation: CASSTLDGTDSNQPQHF.

V and J are TRBV7-2 and TRBJ1-2, with TRBD1 as a possible D gene (5 bases). The CDR3 is 13 amino acids. CDR1 SGHTA and CDR2 FQGNSA come from the germline V gene. The V gene lost 7 bases and the J gene lost 3 bases, with 12 bases spanning the gap. The DNA of the CDR3 is TGTGCCAGCACCTCACGGGGGGACTATGGCTACACCTTC. Protein sequence: CASTSRGDYGYTF.

In its sample, this clonotype was seen many times. The chain has TRBV28 and TRBJ1-3; D is undetermined. The V and J ends lost 1 base and 0 bases respectively, with 4 bases between them. CDR1 and CDR2 from the germline V gene are MDHEN and SYDVKM. This CDR3 region has 14 residues. CDR3 loop: CASSLLSSGNTIYF. The CDR3 region has the DNA TGTGCCAGCAGTTTATTAAGCTCTGGAAACACCATATATTTT.

This clonotype showed up just a few times. The V call is TRBV10-3, the J call TRBJ2-7; D is uncertain. Germline lookup yields CDR1 ENHRY and CDR2 SYGVKD. CDR3 length equals 12 residues. Trimming removed 3 bases from V and 3 bases from J, with 6 bases in between. This chain's CDR3 is CAISEWGYEQYF. CDR3 sequence (DNA): TGTGCCATCAGTGAATGGGGCTACGAGCAGTACTTC.

The rearrangement uses TRBV30 and TRBJ2-5; D perhaps matches TRBD1 (5 bases). With 1 base removed from V and 5 bases from J, the gap between germline ends came to 8 bases. Per germline, CDR1 GTSNPN and CDR2 SVGIG (reference sequence). This CDR3 has 12 amino acids. CDR3 protein: CAWSADSETQYF. CDR3 nucleotides: TGTGCCTGGAGTGCCGACAGTGAGACCCAGTACTTC.

This clonotype was seen only a few times. The chain uses TRBV5-1 and TRBJ2-5; TRBD1 agrees at 7 bases. V dropped 1 base and J dropped 0; count of bases not matched to a gene: 6. Per the germline V gene, CDR1 is SGHRS and CDR2 is YFSETQ. CDR3 length: 16 residues. In nucleotides, the CDR3 is TGCGCCAGCAGCTTGCCGCGAGGGACAGACCAAGAGACCCAGTACTTC. Its translation: CASSLPRGTDQETQYF.

This clonotype has at least ten counts. V is TRBV6-5 and J is TRBJ1-5, with D unclear. V lost 4 bases and J 3 bases, leaving 16 bases between the germline ends. Germline V gene lookup returns CDR1 MNHEY and CDR2 SVGAGI. There are 16 residues in the CDR3. Here the CDR3 DNA reads TGTGCCAGCAGTTTCGACCCGATCCACCACAATCAGCCCCAGCATTTT. Its translation is CASSFDPIHHNQPQHF.

This chain links TRBV7-2 with TRBJ1-5; D unresolved. The V gene's germline CDR1 is SGHTA and CDR2 FQGNSA. Trimming stripped 2 bases from V and 0 bases from J, with 8 bases between. The CDR3 runs to 15 residues. CDR3 DNA: TGTGCCAGCAGCTTAATGATGTATAGCAATCAGCCCCAGCATTTT. Its translation: CASSLMMYSNQPQHF.

The chain carries TRBV30 and TRBJ1-1, with D unresolved. CDR1 is GTSNPN, CDR2 SVGIG, per germline (reference sequence). V was pared by 1 base and J by 9 bases, with 18 bases between. This CDR3 spans 14 amino acids. The CDR3 loop reads CAWSATRLVDKAFF. As DNA, the CDR3 is TGTGCCTGGAGTGCTACCCGGCTGGTGGATAAAGCTTTCTTT.